This T cell receptor beta chain appears in the sequencing data of a study of identical twins. Study results and caveats: Compared with models, monozygotic twins showed more out-of-frame TCR alpha sharing. Within cord blood, abundant beta clonotypes carried fewer insertions, but memory repertoires showed no such trend. Weaker excess twin sharing was seen among beta out-of-frame sequences. The conclusions drew on cross-sectional statistical analysis instead of tracking the same donors.

The CDR3 runs 16 residues. In germline, CDR1 is KGHSH, CDR2 LQKENI. V gave up 0 bases and J gave up 3 bases, with 14 bases separating them. This clonotype was detected many times. Its target is unknown. TCRdb ran MiXCR on the 5' RACE reads and lists one entry per CDR3 protein. This sample yields 410,000 or so distinct CDR3 sequences, of which approximately 17% are seen a single time; less than 15% belongs to the top ten. The sequence was collected from a man aged 45-65 years in good health. V gene TRBV18 combines with J gene TRBJ1-1, with D unresolved. Sequenced: naive T cells sorted from blood. The CDR3, as DNA: TGTGCCAGCTCACCACCGCGGGGTTTCGGGGACACTGAAGCTTTCTTT. It encodes CASSPPRGFGDTEAFF.